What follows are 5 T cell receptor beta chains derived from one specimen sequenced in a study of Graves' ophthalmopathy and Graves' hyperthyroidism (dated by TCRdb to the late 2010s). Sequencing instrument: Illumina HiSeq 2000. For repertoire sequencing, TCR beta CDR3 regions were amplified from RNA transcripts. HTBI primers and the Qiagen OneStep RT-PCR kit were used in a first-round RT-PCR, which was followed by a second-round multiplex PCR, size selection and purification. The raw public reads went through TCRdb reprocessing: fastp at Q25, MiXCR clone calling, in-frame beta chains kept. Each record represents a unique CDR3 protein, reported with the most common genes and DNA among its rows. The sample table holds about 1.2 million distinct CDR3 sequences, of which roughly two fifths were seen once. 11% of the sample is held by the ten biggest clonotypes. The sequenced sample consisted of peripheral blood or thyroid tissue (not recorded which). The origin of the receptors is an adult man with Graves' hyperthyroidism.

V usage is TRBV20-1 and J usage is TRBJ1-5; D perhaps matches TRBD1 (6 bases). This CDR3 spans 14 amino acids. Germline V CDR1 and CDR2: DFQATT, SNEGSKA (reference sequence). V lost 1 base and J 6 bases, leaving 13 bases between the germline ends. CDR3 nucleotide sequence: TGCAGTGCTAGAGTAACCCAGGGGCGTCAGCCCCAGCATTTT. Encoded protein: CSARVTQGRQPQHF.

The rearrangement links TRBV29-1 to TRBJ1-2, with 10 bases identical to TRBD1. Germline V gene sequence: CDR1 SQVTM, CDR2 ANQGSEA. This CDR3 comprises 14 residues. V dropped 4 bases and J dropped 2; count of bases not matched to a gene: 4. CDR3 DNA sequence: TGCAGCGTTGTCGGGGGACAGGGGAACTATGGCTACACCTTC. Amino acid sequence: CSVVGGQGNYGYTF.

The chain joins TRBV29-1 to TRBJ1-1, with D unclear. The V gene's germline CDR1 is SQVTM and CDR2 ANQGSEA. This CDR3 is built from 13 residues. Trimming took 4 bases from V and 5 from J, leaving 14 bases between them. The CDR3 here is CSVGALRGTEAFF. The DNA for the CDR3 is TGCAGCGTTGGAGCCCTCAGAGGAACTGAAGCTTTCTTT.

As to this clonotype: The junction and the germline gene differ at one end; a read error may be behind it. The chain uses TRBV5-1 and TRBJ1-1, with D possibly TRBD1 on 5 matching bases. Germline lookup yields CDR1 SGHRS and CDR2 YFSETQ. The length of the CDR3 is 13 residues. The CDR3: CASSPRNGGEAFF. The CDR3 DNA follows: TGTGCCAGCAGCCCCCGGAACGGGGGTGAAGCTTTCTTT. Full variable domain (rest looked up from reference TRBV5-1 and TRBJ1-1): KAGVTQTPRYLIKTRGQQVTLSCSPISGHRSVSWYQQTPGQGLQFLFEYFSETQRNKGNFPGRFSGRQFSNSRSEMNVSTLELGDSALYLCASSPRNGGEAFFGQGTRLTVV.

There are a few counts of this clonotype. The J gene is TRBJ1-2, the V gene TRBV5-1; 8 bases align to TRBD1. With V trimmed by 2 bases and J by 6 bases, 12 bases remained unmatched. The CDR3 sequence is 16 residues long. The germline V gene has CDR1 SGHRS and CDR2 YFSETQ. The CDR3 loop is CASSFGGQGSTHGYTF. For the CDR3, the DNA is TGCGCCAGCAGCTTCGGAGGACAGGGAAGTACCCATGGCTACACCTTC.